This T cell receptor (beta chain) was captured in a study of blood T cell repertoires in COVID-19. Sequenced by immunoSEQ multiplex PCR; TCRdb stores in-frame clones only, minus some. The data hold 200,000 to 250,000 clones, with 88% observed a single time. V was clipped by 6 bases and J by 5 bases, with 11 bases between them. CDR3 length: 14 residues. The germline V gene has CDR1 LNHDA and CDR2 SQIVND (reference sequence). The chain has TRBV19 and TRBJ1-6; D gene unclear. This clonotype was obtained from a woman in her 30s with COVID-19, enrolled during active disease. What was sequenced was peripheral blood. The CDR3 region has the DNA TGTGCCAGTAGCGTCGGGAAGGATAATTCACCCCTCCACTTT. Amino acids: CASSVGKDNSPLHF.